The 2 T cell receptor beta chains listed next were all sequenced from one sample in a study of blood T cells in healthy people across ages. The authors ran a second PCR of roughly 6 to 12 cycles using a sample-barcoded 5' primer and a J-beta primer mix. TCRdb ran MiXCR on the 5' RACE reads and lists one entry per CDR3 protein. The table records 920,000 or so distinct CDR3 sequences, 45% of them present only once. The sequenced material came from blood. These receptors were collected from a woman aged 55-75 years in good health.

The rearrangement uses TRBV30 and TRBJ2-7, with D perhaps given as TRBD1 or TRBD2 (6 bases each). The germline CDR1 and CDR2 sequences are GTSNPN and SVGIG (reference sequence). The V and J ends lost 8 bases and 6 bases respectively, with 20 bases between them. The CDR3 covers 13 residues. The CDR3 region is CALESRDTLEQYF. The CDR3 DNA sequence: TGTGCCCTGGAATCGCGGGACACCCTCGAGCAGTACTTC.

This clonotype was picked up a small number of times. This chain links TRBV9 with TRBJ2-3; the match to TRBD2 covers 7 bases. The V segment lost 7 bases and the J segment 6 bases; nucleotides outside the gene matches: 11. Germline assignment: CDR1 SGDLS and CDR2 YYNGEE. This CDR3 is 14 amino acids long. The CDR3, as DNA: TGTGCCAGCGATGGGGGAGGGCTCGGGGATACGCAGTATTTT. This translates into CASDGGGLGDTQYF.